Reported below is one T cell receptor (beta chain). The antigen is unknown. This specimen belongs to a study of a mutant IDH1 vaccine in newly diagnosed glioma. At the level of the study: Vaccine administration was initiated 4-6 weeks following radiotherapy alone, or with temozolomide cycles. Notes on the study in general: Of the patients, less than 95% had vaccine-induced immune responses.

The time point denotes: week 11, during vaccination. The study gave 300 ug of mutant IDH1 20-mer peptide per vaccine dose, with topical imiquimod. Germline V CDR1 and CDR2: SGHVS, FQNEAQ. The V and J ends lost 2 bases and 4 bases respectively, with 14 bases between them. The CDR3 totals 15 residues. The repertoire was sequenced with immunoSEQ multiplex PCR; TCRdb's copy has only in-frame clones and lacks some. The sample lists tens of thousands of clones, 60% to 80% occurring once. This material consisted of PBMCs, taken from a glioma patient whose treatment included an IDH1 peptide vaccine. V gene TRBV7-8 combines with J gene TRBJ1-1; possibly TRBD1 for D (5 bases). The source is a man aged 25-40 years with glioma. The CDR3: CASSLRSGRGTEAFF. Here the CDR3 DNA reads TGTGCCAGCAGCTTACGTTCAGGGAGGGGCACTGAAGCTTTCTTT.